This passage covers 5 T cell receptor beta chains from one sample sequenced in a study of Ad26.COV2.S vaccination and SARS-CoV-2 variants (dated by TCRdb to the early 2020s). Library preparation was by the immunoSEQ multiplex PCR assay. TCRdb stores this immuneACCESS table with in-frame sequences only. Part of the clones is absent; in the studies checked, under half of the shortfall reflects unresolved V genes, and no reason is known for the rest. This sample comprises some 290,000 clones, about 82% of them detected only once. The ten largest make up roughly 2.1% of the sample. Interpreted using the paper, the treatment or condition label stands for: roughly 20 received Ad26.COV2.S at low or high dose, single or two shots; about five received placebo; per-sample allocation not given. For vaccine and placebo recipients, repertoires were sequenced using samples collected on day 63 after the first injection.

The sample in question was peripheral blood, obtained in a trial of Ad26.COV2.S vaccine versus placebo. Receptor source: a person between 18 and 59 years old who received the Ad26.COV2.S COVID-19 vaccine or a placebo.

This chain connects TRBV4-2 to TRBJ1-1; D remains ambiguous. Trimming stripped 0 bases from V and 1 base from J, with 12 bases between. The CDR3 length is 16 residues. CDR1 and CDR2 from the germline V gene are LGHNA and YNFKEQ. CDR3 in DNA: TGTGCCAGCAGCCAAGATACAACAGAAGAGAACACTGAAGCTTTCTTT. Translation: CASSQDTTEENTEAFF.

The table lists this clone with a count of one. The chain couples TRBV7-9 to TRBJ2-4; 8 bases agree with TRBD1. Germline V gene data show CDR1 as SEHNR and CDR2 as FQNEAQ (reference sequence). The CDR3 contains 17 residues. The V segment lost 4 bases and the J segment 0 bases; nucleotides outside the gene matches: 8. For the CDR3, the DNA is TGTGCCAGCAGCTATCTCGGGACAGGCTTAGCCAAAAACATTCAGTACTTC. This encodes CASSYLGTGLAKNIQYF.

Turning to this clone: A much larger clonotype is one base distant, so this may be a read error. V usage is TRBV6-5 and J usage is TRBJ2-7; 7 bases agree with TRBD1. This CDR3 is 14 amino acids long. J lost 0 bases, V lost 2 bases, and 1 base had no gene match. Germline V gene sequence: CDR1 MNHEY, CDR2 SVGAGI. The CDR3 DNA sequence: TGTGCCAGCAGTTACAGGGGGCCCTCCTACGAGCAGTACTTC. Amino acids: CASSYRGPSYEQYF.

The rearrangement joins TRBV19 to TRBJ2-7; weak D call: TRBD1 (6 bases). The germline V gene encodes CDR1 LNHDA and CDR2 SQIVND (reference sequence). The CDR3 is 19 amino acids. The germline V and J ends were trimmed by 3 bases and 0 bases, with 24 bases remaining between them. This CDR3 reads CASSMVTSYRAPGSYEQYF. CDR3 coding DNA: TGTGCCAGTAGTATGGTCACTTCTTACAGGGCACCGGGCTCCTACGAGCAGTACTTC. Variable domain in full (rest from reference TRBV19 and TRBJ2-7): DGGITQSPKYLFRKEGQNVTLSCEQNLNHDAMYWYRQDPGQGLRLIYYSQIVNDFQKGDIAEGYSVSREKKESFPLTVTSAQKNPTAFYLCASSMVTSYRAPGSYEQYFGPGTRLTVT.

The chain is built from TRBV20-1 and TRBJ1-1; D is ambiguous. CDR1 DFQATT and CDR2 SNEGSKA come from the germline V gene (reference sequence). The CDR3 totals 10 residues. V lost 3 bases and J lost 5, with 4 bases in between. The CDR3 sequence is CSASRTEAFF. As DNA, the CDR3 is TGCAGTGCTAGTAGGACTGAAGCTTTCTTT.